Listed below are T cell receptor beta chains from one sample, sequenced in a study of EBV T-cell therapy then PD-1 blockade in nasopharyngeal carcinoma. TCRdb keeps only in-frame clones here, not all; method: immunoSEQ multiplex PCR. The sample has 25,000 or so clones, approximately 87% seen once. These receptors' targets are unknown. The sequences come from CD8+ T cells from blood, collected at roughly day 67 from a patient whose treatment included autologous EBV-specific T cells and nivolumab. The receptor source for this set is a man aged 35-49 years with nasopharyngeal carcinoma. Both conserved end residues are part of each CDR3. D genes are given only for firm matches. Rows give clone size only sometimes, using once, few, many, or a class for an expanded clone.

V,size,J,D,DNA,CDR3
TRBV3-1/TRBV3-2,-,TRBJ1-1,-,TGTGCCAGCTCAGGGGCTGAAGCTTTCTTT,CASSGAEAFF
TRBV19,-,TRBJ2-7,-,TGTGCCAGTAGTATGAAGGGGGGGGAGTCCTACGAGCAGTACTTC,CASSMKGGESYEQYF
TRBV30,few,TRBJ1-1,-,TGTGCCTGGAGTGTAGTCGGTGGAGGGGCCACTGAAGCTTTCTTT,CAWSVVGGGATEAFF
TRBV27,once,TRBJ2-4,-,TGTGCCAGCAGCGAGGGGGGCCCTAGAAACATTCAGTACTTC,CASSEGGPRNIQYF
TRBV7-6,-,TRBJ1-5,-,TGTGCCAGCAGCTTAAGACAGAACAATCAGCCCCAGCATTTT,CASSLRQNNQPQHF
TRBV4-3,-,TRBJ1-2,-,TGCGCCAGCAGCCAAGATCCTATAGGGGCTGTCTATGGCTACACCTTC,CASSQDPIGAVYGYTF
TRBV30,-,TRBJ1-2,-,TGTGCCTGGACCGTCGGGGGGCCCGGGGGCTACACCTTC,CAWTVGGPGGYTF
TRBV13,-,TRBJ2-7,-,TGTGCCAGCAGCCTCAGGGGAAACTACGAGCAGTACTTC,CASSLRGNYEQYF
TRBV6-6,-,TRBJ2-1,-,TGTGCCAGCAGTTATGTGGCTAGCCATGAGCAGTTCTTC,CASSYVASHEQFF
TRBV7-6,few,TRBJ2-1,-,TGTGCCAGCAGCTTAGCCGGTGAAGCTAATGAGCAGTTCTTC,CASSLAGEANEQFF
TRBV6-2/TRBV6-3,once,TRBJ2-7,-,TGTGCCAGCAGTTACTCCACTGCCTCCCCCTCCTACGAGCAGTACTTC,CASSYSTASPSYEQYF
TRBV19,few,TRBJ1-2,-,TGTGCCAGTAGTATCAGTAACTATGGCTACACCTTC,CASSISNYGYTF
TRBV19,-,TRBJ1-5,-,TGTGCCAGTATCTTACAGTATAGCAATCAGCCCCAGCATTTT,CASILQYSNQPQHF
TRBV4-3,-,TRBJ2-3,-,TGCGCCAGCAGCCAAGATGATGGGAAGGGTGAGACAGATACGCAGTATTTT,CASSQDDGKGETDTQYF
TRBV7-2,-,TRBJ1-1,-,TGTGCCAGCAGCAGACAGGAGAGGAACACTGAAGCTTTCTTT,CASSRQERNTEAFF
TRBV5-8,-,TRBJ1-2,-,TGTGCCAGCAGCTCCCGATGGGGCGGTCCAACTAACTATGGCTACACCTTC,CASSSRWGGPTNYGYTF
TRBV25-1,-,TRBJ2-7,TRBD2,TGTGCCAGCAGCCCCGGGGGGGGGTACGAGCAGTACTTC,CASSPGGGYEQYF
TRBV6-2/TRBV6-3,-,TRBJ2-2,-,TGTGCCAGCAGTTACTCCGGCCCCCCCGGGGAGCTGTTTTTT,CASSYSGPPGELFF
TRBV12-3/TRBV12-4,-,TRBJ1-1,-,TGTGCCAGCAGTGGAAGGGTTGTCGCTGAAGCTTTCTTT,CASSGRVVAEAFF
TRBV15,-,TRBJ1-6,-,TGTGCCACCAGCGTTCTTCCCAATTCACCCCTCCACTTT,CATSVLPNSPLHF
TRBV27,-,TRBJ1-1,-,TGTGCCAGCAGTTTAGGGGCCTATTCCACTGAAGCTTTCTTT,CASSLGAYSTEAFF
TRBV16,-,TRBJ1-4,-,TGTGCCAGCAGCCGCCCTTCTGAAAGGGGCGAAAAACTGTTTTTT,CASSRPSERGEKLFF
TRBV6-2/TRBV6-3,-,TRBJ2-3,-,TGTGCCAGCAGTTACTCAGACACAGATACGCAGTATTTT,CASSYSDTDTQYF
TRBV7-9,-,TRBJ2-5,TRBD1,TGTGCCAGCAGCTCGACAGGGGGTGGGCAAGAGACCCAGTACTTC,CASSSTGGGQETQYF
TRBV10-1,-,TRBJ2-7,-,TGCGCCAGCACCGAGGGTGCCCAACTATTCGGCGAGCAGTACTTC,CASTEGAQLFGEQYF
TRBV5-5,-,TRBJ1-6,TRBD1,TGTGCCAGCAGCAAGGGACAGTATTCACCCCTCCACTTT,CASSKGQYSPLHF
TRBV3-1/TRBV3-2,-,TRBJ1-1,-,TGTGCCAGCAGACAAGACAGGAACACTGAAGCTTTCTTT,CASRQDRNTEAFF
TRBV27,-,TRBJ2-1,-,TGTGCCAGCAGTTCCGGACTCGGGTGGGATGAGCAGTTCTTC,CASSSGLGWDEQFF
TRBV6-5,-,TRBJ2-1,TRBD2,TGTGCCAGCAGTTCCTTAGCGGGCCCGGGCCACAATGAGCAGTTCTTC,CASSSLAGPGHNEQFF
TRBV28,-,TRBJ2-7,TRBD1,TGTGCCAGCAGTCCTTGGACAGGAGGTTACGAGCAGTACTTC,CASSPWTGGYEQYF
TRBV7-9,-,TRBJ1-1,-,TGTGCCAGCAGCTCGGACAGCTTGAACACTGAAGCTTTCTTT,CASSSDSLNTEAFF
TRBV7-3,-,TRBJ2-6,TRBD1,TGTGCCAGCAGCTTAACCGGGGACAGCTCTGGGGCCAACGTCCTGACTTTC,CASSLTGDSSGANVLTF
TRBV6-5,-,TRBJ2-4,-,TGTGCCAGCAGAGGGGGGAACGGCATTCAGTACTTC,CASRGGNGIQYF
TRBV5-8,-,TRBJ1-6,TRBD1,TGTGCCAGCAGGACAGGGTTCTCGGGAATCGGTCTCCAGAATTCACCCCTCCACTTT,CASRTGFSGIGLQNSPLHF
TRBV2,-,TRBJ1-2,-,TGTGCCAGCAGTGAAGGGGCAGGGGCAAACTATGGCTACACCTTC,CASSEGAGANYGYTF
TRBV5-6,-,TRBJ2-7,-,TGTGCCAGCAGCTTGACCGGGGGCTACGCATACGAGCAGTACTTC,CASSLTGGYAYEQYF
TRBV19,-,TRBJ2-3,TRBD2,TGTGCCAGTAGTATACTAGCGGGGCACACAGATACGCAGTATTTT,CASSILAGHTDTQYF
TRBV7-9,-,TRBJ1-4,-,TGTGCCAGCACCACGGGAGATAATGAAAAACTGTTTTTT,CASTTGDNEKLFF
TRBV6-2/TRBV6-3,-,TRBJ2-7,-,TGTGCCAGCAGTTACCGGGACAACTCCTACGAGCAGTACTTC,CASSYRDNSYEQYF
TRBV4-1,-,TRBJ2-7,TRBD1,TGCGCCAGCAGCCAAGACCCCCGGACAGGACGCCTATACGAGCAGTACTTC,CASSQDPRTGRLYEQYF
TRBV19,-,TRBJ2-7,TRBD2,TGTGCCAGTAGTATAGGACTAGCGGGAACCTACGAGCAGTACTTC,CASSIGLAGTYEQYF
TRBV24-1,-,TRBJ1-2,-,TGTGCCACCAGTGTCCAGGGGATCTCTAACTATGGCTACACCTTC,CATSVQGISNYGYTF
TRBV7-8,-,TRBJ2-1,TRBD1,TGTGCCAGCAGCTTACTATCCGGGACAGGGAACAATGAGCAGTTCTTC,CASSLLSGTGNNEQFF
TRBV6-4,-,TRBJ2-2,-,TGTGCCAGCAGTGAAAGAGACAGTTCCGGGGAGCTGTTTTTT,CASSERDSSGELFF
TRBV6-4,few,TRBJ2-3,-,TGTGCCAGCAGTGACTCATATGACAGCACAGATACGCAGTATTTT,CASSDSYDSTDTQYF
TRBV5-4,-,TRBJ1-1,TRBD1,TGTGCCAGCAGCTCACAGGGGAGCCCGAACACTGAAGCTTTCTTT,CASSSQGSPNTEAFF
TRBV27,-,TRBJ1-2,-,TGTGCCAGCAGTTCCGGTCCAGACTATGGCTACACCTTC,CASSSGPDYGYTF
TRBV4-1,few,TRBJ1-1,-,TGCGCCAGCAGACGAAAGTTACAGGGGAACACTGAAGCTTTCTTT,CASRRKLQGNTEAFF
TRBV19,-,TRBJ1-1,-,TGTGCCAGTACCTGGGGGCTGGGAGCCGTCGAAGCTTTCTTT,CASTWGLGAVEAFF
TRBV5-6,-,TRBJ2-7,-,TGTGCCAGCAGCTTGGGCCCAAGGCAGTACTTC,CASSLGPRQYF
TRBV6-5,once,TRBJ1-2,-,TGTGCCAGCAGTCCCGACTCAGACTATGGCTACACCTTC,CASSPDSDYGYTF
TRBV7-3,-,TRBJ2-1,TRBD2,TGTGCCAGCAGCTTGAACGGGGGGGCTTCCTACAATGAGCAGTTCTTC,CASSLNGGASYNEQFF
TRBV6-5,-,TRBJ2-1,-,TGTGCCACGGAGCCTGGCAATGAGCAGTTCTTC,CATEPGNEQFF
TRBV2,-,TRBJ1-2,-,TGTGCCAGCAGTGTAGAGGCAGGGGCTATGGGGATTAAGTCGGGCTACACCTTC,CASSVEAGAMGIKSGYTF
TRBV27,-,TRBJ1-4,-,TGTGCCAGCAGTTTGGGGCCTTGGGAAAAACTGTTTTTT,CASSLGPWEKLFF
TRBV6-2/TRBV6-3,few,TRBJ2-1,-,TGTGCCAGCAGTTACTCGGAGCTAGCGGAGCAGTTCTTC,CASSYSELAEQFF
TRBV2,-,TRBJ2-1,TRBD1,TGTGCCAGCAGGACCGGGACAGGGGGCTGGGATGAGCAGTTCTTC,CASRTGTGGWDEQFF
TRBV27,-,TRBJ1-2,-,TGTGCCAGCAGTTTAGTTTACGGACTCGCAAGTTATGGCTACACCTTC,CASSLVYGLASYGYTF
TRBV9,-,TRBJ2-7,-,TGTGCCAGCAGCGTAAGGGCGGGCGAGCAGTACTTC,CASSVRAGEQYF
TRBV19,-,TRBJ1-5,-,TGTGCCAGTAGTATACTGGGCACAAGCAATCAGCCCCAGCATTTT,CASSILGTSNQPQHF